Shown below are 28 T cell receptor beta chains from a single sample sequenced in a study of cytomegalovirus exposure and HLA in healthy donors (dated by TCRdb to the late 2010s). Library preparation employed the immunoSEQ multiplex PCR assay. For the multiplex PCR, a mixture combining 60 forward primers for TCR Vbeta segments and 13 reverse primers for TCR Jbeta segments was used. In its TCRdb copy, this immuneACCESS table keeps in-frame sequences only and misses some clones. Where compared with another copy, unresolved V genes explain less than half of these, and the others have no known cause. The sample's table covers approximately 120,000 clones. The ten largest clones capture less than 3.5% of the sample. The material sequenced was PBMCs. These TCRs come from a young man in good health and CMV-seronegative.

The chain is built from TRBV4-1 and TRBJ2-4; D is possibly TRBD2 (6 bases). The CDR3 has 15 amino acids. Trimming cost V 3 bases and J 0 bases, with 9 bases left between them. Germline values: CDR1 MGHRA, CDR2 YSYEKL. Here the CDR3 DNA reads TGCGCCAGCAGCCACGGGGGACTAGCCAAAAACATTCAGTACTTC. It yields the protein CASSHGGLAKNIQYF.

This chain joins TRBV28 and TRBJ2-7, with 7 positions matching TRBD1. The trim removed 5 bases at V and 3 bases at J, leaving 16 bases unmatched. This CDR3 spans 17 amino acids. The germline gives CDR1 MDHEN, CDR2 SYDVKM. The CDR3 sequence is CASSDLLRDRSIYEQYF. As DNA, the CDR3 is TGTGCCAGCAGTGACCTACTCCGGGACAGAAGCATCTACGAGCAGTACTTC.

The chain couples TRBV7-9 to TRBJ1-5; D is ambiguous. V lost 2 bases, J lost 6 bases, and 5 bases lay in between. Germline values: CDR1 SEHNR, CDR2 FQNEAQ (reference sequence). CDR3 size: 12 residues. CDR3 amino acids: CASSLTGQPQHF. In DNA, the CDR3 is TGTGCCAGCAGCTTAACGGGTCAGCCCCAGCATTTT.

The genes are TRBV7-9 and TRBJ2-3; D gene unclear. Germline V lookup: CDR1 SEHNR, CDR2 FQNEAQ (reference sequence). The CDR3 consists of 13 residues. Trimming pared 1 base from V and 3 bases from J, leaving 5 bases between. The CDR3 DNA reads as TGTGCCAGCAGCTTAGAACAGACAGATACGCAGTATTTT. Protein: CASSLEQTDTQYF.

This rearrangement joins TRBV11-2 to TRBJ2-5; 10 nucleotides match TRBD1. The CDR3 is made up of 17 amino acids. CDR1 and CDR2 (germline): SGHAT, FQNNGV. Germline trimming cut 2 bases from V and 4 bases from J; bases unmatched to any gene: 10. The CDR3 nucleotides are TGTGCCAGCAGCTTAACCCCGAGACAGGGGGCCCGAGAGACCCAGTACTTC. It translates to CASSLTPRQGARETQYF.

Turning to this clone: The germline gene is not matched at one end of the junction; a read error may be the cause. For the CDR3, the DNA is TGTGCCAGCAGTTCTCTAGACAGTGACCAAGGGACCCAGTACTTC. As protein: CASSSLDSDQGTQYF. This chain links TRBV28 with TRBJ2-5, with D perhaps matching TRBD1 (5 bases). CDR3 length equals 15 residues. Germline CDR1 and CDR2: MDHEN and SYDVKM.

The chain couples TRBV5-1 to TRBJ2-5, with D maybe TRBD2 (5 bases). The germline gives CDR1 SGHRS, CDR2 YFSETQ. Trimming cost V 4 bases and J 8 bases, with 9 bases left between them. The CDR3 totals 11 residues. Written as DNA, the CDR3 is TGCGCCAGCAGCGGGAGCTCCACCCAGTACTTC. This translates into CASSGSSTQYF.

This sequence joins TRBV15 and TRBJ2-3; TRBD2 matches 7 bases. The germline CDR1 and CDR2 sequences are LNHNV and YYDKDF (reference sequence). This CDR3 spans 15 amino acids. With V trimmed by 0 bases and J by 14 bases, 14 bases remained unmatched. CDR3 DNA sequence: TGTGCCACCAGCAGAGATCGTACGGGGGGTCCCACACGGTATTTT. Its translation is CATSRDRTGGPTRYF.

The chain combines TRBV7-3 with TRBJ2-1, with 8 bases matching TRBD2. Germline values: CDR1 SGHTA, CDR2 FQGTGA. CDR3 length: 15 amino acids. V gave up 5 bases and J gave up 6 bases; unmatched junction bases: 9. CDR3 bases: TGTGCCAGCAGCCCAGCGGGAGTGTTAGGCAATGAGCAGTTCTTC. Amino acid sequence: CASSPAGVLGNEQFF.

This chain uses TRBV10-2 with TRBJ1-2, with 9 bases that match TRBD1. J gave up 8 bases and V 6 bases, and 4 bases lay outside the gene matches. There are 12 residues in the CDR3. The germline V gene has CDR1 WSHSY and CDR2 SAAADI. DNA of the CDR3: TGCGCCAGCAGCGGGACAGGGTTCGGCTACACCTTC. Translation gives CASSGTGFGYTF.

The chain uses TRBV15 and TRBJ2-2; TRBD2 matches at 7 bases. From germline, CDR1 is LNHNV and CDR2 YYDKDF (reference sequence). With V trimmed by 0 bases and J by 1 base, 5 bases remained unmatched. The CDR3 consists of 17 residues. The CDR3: CATSRDGVAGNTGELFF. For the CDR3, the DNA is TGTGCCACCAGCAGAGATGGAGTAGCGGGGAACACCGGGGAGCTGTTTTTT.

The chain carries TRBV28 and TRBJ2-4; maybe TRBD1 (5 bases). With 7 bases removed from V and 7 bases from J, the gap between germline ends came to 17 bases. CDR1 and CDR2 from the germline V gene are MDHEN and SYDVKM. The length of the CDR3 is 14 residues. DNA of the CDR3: TGTGCCAGCACTGTGGGGCCCCTAGGGAACATTCAGTACTTC. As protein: CASTVGPLGNIQYF. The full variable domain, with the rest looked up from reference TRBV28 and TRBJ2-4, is DVKVTQSSRYLVKRTGEKVFLECVQDMDHENMFWYRQDPGLGLRLIYFSYDVKMKEKGDIPEGYSVSREKKERFSLILESASTNQTSMYLCASTVGPLGNIQYFGAGTRLSVL.

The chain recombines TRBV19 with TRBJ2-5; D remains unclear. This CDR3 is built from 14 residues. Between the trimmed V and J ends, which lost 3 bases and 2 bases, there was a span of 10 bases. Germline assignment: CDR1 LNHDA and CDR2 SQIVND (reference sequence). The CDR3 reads CASSIAQRQETQYF. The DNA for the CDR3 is TGTGCCAGTAGTATTGCCCAGCGACAAGAGACCCAGTACTTC.

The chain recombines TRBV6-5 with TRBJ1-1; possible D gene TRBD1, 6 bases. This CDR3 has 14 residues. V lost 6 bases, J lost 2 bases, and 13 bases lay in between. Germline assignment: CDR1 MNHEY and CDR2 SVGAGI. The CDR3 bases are TGTGCCAGCAGCACTACAGGGACCAACACTGAAGCTTTCTTT. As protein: CASSTTGTNTEAFF.

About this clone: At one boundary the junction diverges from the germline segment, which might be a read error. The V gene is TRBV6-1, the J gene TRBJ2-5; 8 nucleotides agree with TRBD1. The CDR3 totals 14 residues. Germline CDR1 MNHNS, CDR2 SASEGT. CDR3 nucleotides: TGTGCCAGCCTTGGACAGGGTGGGTCCGAGACCCAGCACTTC. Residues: CASLGQGGSETQHF.

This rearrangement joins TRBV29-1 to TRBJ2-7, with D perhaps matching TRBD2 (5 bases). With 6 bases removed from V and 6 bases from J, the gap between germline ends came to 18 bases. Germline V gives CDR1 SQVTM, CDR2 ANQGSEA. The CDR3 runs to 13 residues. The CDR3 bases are TGCAGCGTCCTGCCCTGGGGAGTAGTCGAGCAGTACTTC. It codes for CSVLPWGVVEQYF.

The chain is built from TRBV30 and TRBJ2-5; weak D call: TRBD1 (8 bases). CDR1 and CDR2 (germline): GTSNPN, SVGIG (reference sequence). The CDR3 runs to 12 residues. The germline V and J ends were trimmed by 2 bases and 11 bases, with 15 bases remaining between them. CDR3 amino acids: CAWSQGAGEQYF. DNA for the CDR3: TGTGCCTGGAGTCAGGGGGCGGGGGAGCAGTACTTC. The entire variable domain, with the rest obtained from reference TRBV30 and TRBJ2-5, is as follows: SQTIHQWPATLVQPVGSPLSLECTVEGTSNPNLYWYRQAAGRGLQLLFYSVGIGQISSEVPQNLSASRPQDRQFILSSKKLLLSDSGFYLCAWSQGAGEQYFGPGTRLLVL.

Here the CDR3 DNA reads TGCAGCGCCCCCCCCGCAGGGGGCGGTGAAGCTTTCTTT. It yields the protein CSAPPAGGGEAFF. This chain connects TRBV29-1 to TRBJ1-1, with 8 bases identical to TRBD1. Trimming took 7 bases from V and 7 from J; bases not matched to a gene: 11. The germline V gene has CDR1 SQVTM and CDR2 ANQGSEA. The CDR3 consists of 13 residues.

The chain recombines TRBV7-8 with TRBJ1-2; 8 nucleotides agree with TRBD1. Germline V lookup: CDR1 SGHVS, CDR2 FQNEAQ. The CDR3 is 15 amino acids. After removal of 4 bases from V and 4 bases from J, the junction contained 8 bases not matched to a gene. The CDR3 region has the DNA TGTGCCAGCAGCTCGACCACAGGGGGGCCCTATGGCTACACCTTC. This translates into CASSSTTGGPYGYTF.

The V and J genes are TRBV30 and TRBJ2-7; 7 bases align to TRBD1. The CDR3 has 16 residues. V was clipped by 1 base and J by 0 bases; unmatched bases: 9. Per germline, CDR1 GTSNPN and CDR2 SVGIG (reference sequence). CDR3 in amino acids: CAWSGRQGLSSYEQYF. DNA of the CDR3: TGTGCCTGGAGTGGCCGACAGGGTCTTTCCTCCTACGAGCAGTACTTC.

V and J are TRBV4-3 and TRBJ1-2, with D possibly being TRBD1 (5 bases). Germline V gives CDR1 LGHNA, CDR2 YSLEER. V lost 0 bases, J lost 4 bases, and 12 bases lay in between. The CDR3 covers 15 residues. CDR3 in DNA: TGCGCCAGCAGCCAAGAAGGGGAGGGCGGCTATGGCTACACCTTC. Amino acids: CASSQEGEGGYGYTF.

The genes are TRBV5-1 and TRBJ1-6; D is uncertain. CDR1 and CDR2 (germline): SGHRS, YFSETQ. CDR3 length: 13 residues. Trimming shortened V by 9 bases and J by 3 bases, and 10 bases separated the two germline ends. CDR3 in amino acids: CATRTDYNSPLHF. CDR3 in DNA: TGCGCCACCCGGACTGACTATAATTCACCCCTCCACTTT.

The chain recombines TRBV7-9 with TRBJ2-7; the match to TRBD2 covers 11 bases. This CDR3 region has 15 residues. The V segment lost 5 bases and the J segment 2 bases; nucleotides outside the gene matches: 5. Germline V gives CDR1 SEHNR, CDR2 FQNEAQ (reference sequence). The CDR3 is CASSPRLAGTYEQYF. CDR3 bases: TGTGCCAGCAGCCCCCGACTAGCGGGGACCTACGAGCAGTACTTC.

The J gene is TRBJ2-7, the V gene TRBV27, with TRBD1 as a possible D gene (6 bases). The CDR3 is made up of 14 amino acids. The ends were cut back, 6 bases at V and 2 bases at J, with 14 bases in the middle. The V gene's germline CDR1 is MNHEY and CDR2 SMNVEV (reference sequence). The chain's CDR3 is CASSVRRGTYEQYF. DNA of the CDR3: TGTGCCAGCAGCGTTCGAAGGGGGACCTACGAGCAGTACTTC.

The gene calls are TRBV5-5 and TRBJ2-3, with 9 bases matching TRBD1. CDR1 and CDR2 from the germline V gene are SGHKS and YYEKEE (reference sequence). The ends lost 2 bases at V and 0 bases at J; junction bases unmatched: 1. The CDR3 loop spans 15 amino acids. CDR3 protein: CASSLQGASTDTQYF. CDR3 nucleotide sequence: TGTGCCAGCAGCTTACAGGGGGCCAGCACAGATACGCAGTATTTT.

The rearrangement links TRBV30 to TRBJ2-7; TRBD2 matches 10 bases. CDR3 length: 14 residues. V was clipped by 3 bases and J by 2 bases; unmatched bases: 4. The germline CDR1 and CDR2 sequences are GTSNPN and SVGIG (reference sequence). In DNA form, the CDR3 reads TGTGCCTGGAGAGTAGCGGGAGGTACCTACGAGCAGTACTTC. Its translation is CAWRVAGGTYEQYF.

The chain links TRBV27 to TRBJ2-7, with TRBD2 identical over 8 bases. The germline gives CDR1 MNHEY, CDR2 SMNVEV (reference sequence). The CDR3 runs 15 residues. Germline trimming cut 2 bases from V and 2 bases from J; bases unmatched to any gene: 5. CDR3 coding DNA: TGTGCCAGCAGTTTAGTACTAGCGGACCCCTACGAGCAGTACTTC. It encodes CASSLVLADPYEQYF.

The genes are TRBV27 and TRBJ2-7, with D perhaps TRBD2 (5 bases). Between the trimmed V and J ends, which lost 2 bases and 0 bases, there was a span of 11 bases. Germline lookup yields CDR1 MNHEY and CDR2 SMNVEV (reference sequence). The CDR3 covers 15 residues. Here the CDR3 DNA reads TGTGCCAGCAGTTTACAGGCAGGACTCTCCTACGAGCAGTACTTC. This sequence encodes CASSLQAGLSYEQYF.